This passage covers 20 T cell receptor beta chains from one sample sequenced in a study of CD8+ T cells in alopecia areata. RNA, once extracted, was reverse transcribed into cDNA for use as the sequencing template. Clones were read by immunoSEQ multiplex PCR, and TCRdb kept only the in-frame ones, dropping some. The sample lists some 130,000 clones, around 50% occurring once. The sample was CD4+ T cells sorted from blood, taken at week 0. These receptor sequences come from a human donor with alopecia areata.

Only a few counts were recorded for this clone. The chain links TRBV6-5 to TRBJ1-3; D gene uncertain. V gave up 4 bases and J gave up 7 bases, with 14 bases separating them. The CDR3 loop spans 14 amino acids. Germline CDR1 MNHEY, CDR2 SVGAGI. Written as DNA, the CDR3 is TGTGCCAGCAGTTCCAGCCGGACGGGCAACACCATATATTTT. Its translation: CASSSSRTGNTIYF.

V and J are TRBV5-1 and TRBJ1-2, with 11 bases fitting TRBD1. The germline V gene encodes CDR1 SGHRS and CDR2 YFSETQ. The CDR3 is 16 amino acids. Germline trimming cut 0 bases from V and 5 bases from J; bases unmatched to any gene: 6. CDR3 sequence: CASSLAPGQGVYGYTF. In DNA, the CDR3 is TGCGCCAGCAGCTTGGCTCCGGGACAGGGGGTATATGGCTACACCTTC.

The chain is built from TRBV4-1 and TRBJ2-2; TRBD2 aligns across 10 bases. CDR1 is MGHRA, CDR2 YSYEKL, per germline. V trimming: 3 bases; J trimming: 5 bases; junction bases outside the gene matches: 12. This CDR3 is 18 amino acids long. The CDR3 protein is CASSQIGTSASGTGELFF. The CDR3 DNA reads as TGCGCCAGCAGCCAGATCGGGACTAGCGCCTCGGGGACCGGGGAGCTGTTTTTT.

The chain combines TRBV6-5 with TRBJ2-5, with 9 bases identical to TRBD1. J gave up 3 bases and V 6 bases, and 2 bases lay outside the gene matches. Germline V gene sequence: CDR1 MNHEY, CDR2 SVGAGI. There are 13 residues in the CDR3. CDR3 sequence (DNA): TGTGCCAGCAGCAGGGACAGGGAAGAGACCCAGTACTTC. Its translation: CASSRDREETQYF.

The chain carries TRBV27 and TRBJ2-1; 8 nucleotides match TRBD2. CDR3 length equals 15 residues. V dropped 6 bases and J dropped 0; count of bases not matched to a gene: 4. Germline V gene data show CDR1 as MNHEY and CDR2 as SMNVEV (reference sequence). This CDR3 is CASSSSGSSYNEQFF. The CDR3 nucleotides read TGTGCCAGCAGCTCCAGCGGGAGCTCCTACAATGAGCAGTTCTTC.

The CDR3, as DNA: TGTGCCAGCAGCGTCTCAGCAGTGAGCCCCCAGTACTTC. It codes for CASSVSAVSPQYF. V usage is TRBV9 and J usage is TRBJ2-5; D is ambiguous. The CDR3 runs 13 residues. The germline CDR1 and CDR2 sequences are SGDLS and YYNGEE. V lost 2 bases and J lost 9, with 14 bases in between.

The chain joins TRBV20-1 to TRBJ2-7; no definite D call. V lost 6 bases and J lost 4, with 10 bases in between. This CDR3 has 11 residues. Germline V CDR1 and CDR2: DFQATT, SNEGSKA (reference sequence). CDR3 in DNA: TGCAGTGCCCAAACCGGGTACGAGCAGTACTTC. It encodes CSAQTGYEQYF.

This sequence joins TRBV7-2 and TRBJ1-5, with 11 bases identical to TRBD1. V shed 2 bases, J shed 10 bases, and the junction held 7 bases outside the gene matches. CDR3 length: 15 amino acids. Germline values: CDR1 SGHTA, CDR2 FQGNSA. In nucleotides, the CDR3 is TGTGCCAGCAGCTTATCCCGGGACAGGGGGGTACCCCAGCATTTT. It specifies CASSLSRDRGVPQHF.

This clone came up once. The rearrangement links TRBV7-2 to TRBJ1-4, with 7 bases matching TRBD1. This CDR3 spans 15 amino acids. Germline V gene data show CDR1 as SGHTA and CDR2 as FQGNSA. Trimming removed 1 base from V and 8 bases from J; junction bases left unmatched: 7. Written as DNA, the CDR3 is TGTGCCAGCAGCTTAGGACAGGGTTGGAGGGAAAAACTGTTTTTT. Its translation: CASSLGQGWREKLFF.

The rearrangement uses TRBV5-1 and TRBJ2-2; D remains unclear. Germline CDR1 is SGHRS and CDR2 is YFSETQ. This CDR3 region has 13 residues. Trimming cost V 3 bases and J 6 bases, with 9 bases left between them. The CDR3 here is CASSSTEPGELFF. For the CDR3, the DNA is TGCGCCAGCAGCTCCACCGAGCCCGGGGAGCTGTTTTTT.

The table lists this clone with a few counts. This chain links TRBV23-1 with TRBJ1-5; perhaps TRBD1 as D (5 bases). TRBV23-1 is an open reading frame whose function is uncertain. Trimming removed 1 base from V and 0 bases from J, with 7 bases in between. CDR3 length equals 15 residues. The CDR3 DNA sequence: TGCGCCAGCAGTCAATTGGGGGATAGCAATCAGCCCCAGCATTTT. It specifies CASSQLGDSNQPQHF.

The chain combines TRBV30 with TRBJ1-5; no definite D call. This CDR3 has 14 amino acids. V was clipped by 1 base and J by 5 bases, with 12 bases between them. In germline, CDR1 is GTSNPN, CDR2 SVGIG (reference sequence). This chain's CDR3 is CAWSGGPGDQPQHF. In DNA form, the CDR3 reads TGTGCCTGGAGTGGTGGCCCTGGGGATCAGCCCCAGCATTTT.

Note on this clone: Within the sample, other DNA sequences also encode this same CDR3. V and J are TRBV30 and TRBJ2-7, with TRBD2 as a possible D gene (5 bases). Trimming took off 0 bases at V and 7 bases at J, with 10 bases between the two ends. The CDR3 covers 12 residues. The germline V gene encodes CDR1 GTSNPN and CDR2 SVGIG (reference sequence). CDR3 residues: CAWSVIGSEQYF. The CDR3 bases are TGTGCCTGGAGTGTAATAGGGAGTGAGCAGTACTTC.

V usage is TRBV9 and J usage is TRBJ2-5; D possibly corresponds to TRBD1 (6 bases). CDR1 and CDR2 (germline): SGDLS, YYNGEE. Trimming took 4 bases from V and 2 from J, leaving 12 bases between them. The CDR3 runs 14 residues. In DNA, the CDR3 is TGTGCCAGCAGCAGGGGACAAGTACAAGAGACCCAGTACTTC. It is translated as CASSRGQVQETQYF.

The table lists this clone with a few counts. V and J are TRBV23-1 and TRBJ2-7; D is perhaps TRBD2 (5 bases). TRBV23-1 is marked as an open reading frame, function uncertain. With 7 bases removed from V and 2 bases from J, the gap between germline ends came to 21 bases. This CDR3 comprises 16 residues. CDR3 loop: CASTKRHSPVAYEQYF. The CDR3 region has the DNA TGCGCCAGCACCAAGCGGCACAGCCCCGTTGCCTACGAGCAGTACTTC.

This chain uses TRBV2 with TRBJ2-3, with D perhaps being TRBD1 or TRBD2 (5 bases each). This CDR3 spans 14 amino acids. The germline V gene has CDR1 SNHLY and CDR2 FYNNEI. V was trimmed by 7 bases and J by 0 bases, leaving 11 bases between them. The CDR3 DNA follows: TGTGCCAGCACCAGGGACCAAAGCACAGATACGCAGTATTTT. Translation: CASTRDQSTDTQYF.

The J gene is TRBJ1-6, the V gene TRBV5-4; tentative D call: TRBD1 (5 bases). CDR3 length: 16 amino acids. The V gene lost 5 bases and the J gene lost 13 bases, with 25 bases spanning the gap. Per germline, CDR1 SGHNT and CDR2 YYREEE (reference sequence). The CDR3 nucleotides are TGTGCCAGCAGTTTTCGAGGACAAGGCGGGACTGCGCCCCTCCACTTT. Translation gives CASSFRGQGGTAPLHF.

This clone was counted once. The genes are TRBV30 and TRBJ1-5; D gene uncertain. Germline CDR1 is GTSNPN and CDR2 is SVGIG (reference sequence). The CDR3 is 13 amino acids. The V end lost 2 bases, the J end lost 5 bases, and 10 bases lay between the germline ends. The CDR3 sequence: CAWSTRQDQPQHF. CDR3 coding DNA: TGTGCCTGGAGTACCCGCCAGGATCAGCCCCAGCATTTT.

V is TRBV27 and J is TRBJ2-1, with 8 nucleotides matching TRBD2. Germline CDR1 is MNHEY and CDR2 is SMNVEV (reference sequence). Trimming took 4 bases from V and 0 from J; bases not matched to a gene: 11. This CDR3 region has 18 residues. CDR3 amino acids: CASSSNRGGVSSYNEQFF. CDR3 nucleotide sequence: TGTGCCAGCAGTTCCAACCGGGGGGGGGTGAGCTCCTACAATGAGCAGTTCTTC.

This clone was counted a few times. The junction departs from the called germline gene at one end, perhaps through a read error. This rearrangement joins TRBV4-3 to TRBJ2-7; D gene uncertain. This CDR3 has 14 residues. From germline, CDR1 is LGHNA and CDR2 YSLEER. CDR3 sequence (DNA): TGCGCCAGCAGCCAAGATCTTGGGTCCTTCGAGCAGTACTTC. Residues: CASSQDLGSFEQYF.